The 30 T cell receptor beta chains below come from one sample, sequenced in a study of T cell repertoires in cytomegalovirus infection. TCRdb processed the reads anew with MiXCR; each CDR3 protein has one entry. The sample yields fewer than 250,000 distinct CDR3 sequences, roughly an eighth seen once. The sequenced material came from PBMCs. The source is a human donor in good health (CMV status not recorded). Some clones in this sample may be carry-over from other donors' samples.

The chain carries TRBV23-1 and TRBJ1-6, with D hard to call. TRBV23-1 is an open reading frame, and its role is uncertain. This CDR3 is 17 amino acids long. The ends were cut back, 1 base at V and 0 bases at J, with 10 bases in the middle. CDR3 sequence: CASSQWAASSYNSPLHF. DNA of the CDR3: TGCGCCAGCAGTCAATGGGCGGCCAGCTCCTATAATTCACCCCTCCACTTT.

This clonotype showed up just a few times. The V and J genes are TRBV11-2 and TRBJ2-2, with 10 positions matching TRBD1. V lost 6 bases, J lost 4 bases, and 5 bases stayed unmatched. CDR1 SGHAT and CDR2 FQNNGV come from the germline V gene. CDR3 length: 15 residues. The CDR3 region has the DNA TGTGCCAGCAGGGGATGGACAGGGGGCACCGGGGAGCTGTTTTTT. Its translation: CASRGWTGGTGELFF.

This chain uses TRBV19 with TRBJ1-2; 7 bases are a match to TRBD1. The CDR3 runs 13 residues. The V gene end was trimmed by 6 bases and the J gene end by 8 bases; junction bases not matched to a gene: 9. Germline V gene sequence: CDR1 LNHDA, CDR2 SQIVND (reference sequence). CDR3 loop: CASRMWDSKGYTF. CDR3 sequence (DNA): TGTGCCAGTAGGATGTGGGACAGTAAAGGCTACACCTTC.

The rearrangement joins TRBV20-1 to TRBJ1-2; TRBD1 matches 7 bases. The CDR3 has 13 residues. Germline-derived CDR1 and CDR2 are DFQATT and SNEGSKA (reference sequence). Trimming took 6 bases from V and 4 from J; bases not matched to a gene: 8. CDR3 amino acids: CSAPPTGTYGYTF. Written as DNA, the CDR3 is TGCAGTGCCCCACCGACAGGGACCTATGGCTACACCTTC.

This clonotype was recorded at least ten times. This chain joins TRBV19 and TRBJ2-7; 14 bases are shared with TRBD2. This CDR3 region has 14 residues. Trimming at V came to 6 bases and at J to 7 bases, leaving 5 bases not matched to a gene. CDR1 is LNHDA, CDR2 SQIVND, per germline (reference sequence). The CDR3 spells CASRGLAGAREQYF. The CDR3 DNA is TGTGCCAGTAGGGGACTAGCGGGAGCCCGGGAGCAGTACTTC.

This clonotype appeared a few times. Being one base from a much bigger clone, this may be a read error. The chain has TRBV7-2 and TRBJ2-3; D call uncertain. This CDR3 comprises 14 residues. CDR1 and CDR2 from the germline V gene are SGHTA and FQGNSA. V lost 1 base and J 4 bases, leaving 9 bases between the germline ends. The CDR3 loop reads CASSLDMMPDTQYF. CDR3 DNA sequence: TGTGCCAGCAGCTTAGACATGATGCCAGATACGCAGTATTTT.

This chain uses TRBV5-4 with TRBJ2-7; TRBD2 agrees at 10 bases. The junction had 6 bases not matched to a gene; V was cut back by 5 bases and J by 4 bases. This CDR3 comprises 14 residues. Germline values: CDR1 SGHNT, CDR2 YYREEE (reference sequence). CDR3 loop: CASSKELAGYEQYF. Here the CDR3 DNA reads TGTGCCAGCAGTAAGGAACTAGCGGGGTACGAGCAGTACTTC.

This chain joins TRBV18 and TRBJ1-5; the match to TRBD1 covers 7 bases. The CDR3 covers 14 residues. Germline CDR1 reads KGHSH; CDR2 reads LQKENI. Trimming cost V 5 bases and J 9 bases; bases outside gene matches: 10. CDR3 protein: CASSETGQVGPQHF. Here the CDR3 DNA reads TGTGCCAGCTCAGAGACAGGACAGGTGGGGCCCCAGCATTTT.

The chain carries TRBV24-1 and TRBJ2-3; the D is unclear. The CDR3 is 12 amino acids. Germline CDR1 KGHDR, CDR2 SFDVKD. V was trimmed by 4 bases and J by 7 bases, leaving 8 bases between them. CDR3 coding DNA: TGTGCCACCAGTGACTGGGCATATACGCAGTATTTT. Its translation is CATSDWAYTQYF.

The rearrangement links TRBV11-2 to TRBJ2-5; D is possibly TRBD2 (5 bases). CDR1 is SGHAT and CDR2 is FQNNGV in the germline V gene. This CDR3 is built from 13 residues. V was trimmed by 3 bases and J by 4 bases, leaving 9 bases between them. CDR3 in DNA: TGTGCCAGCAGCTTCGGGGTAACAGAGACCCAGTACTTC. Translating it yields CASSFGVTETQYF.

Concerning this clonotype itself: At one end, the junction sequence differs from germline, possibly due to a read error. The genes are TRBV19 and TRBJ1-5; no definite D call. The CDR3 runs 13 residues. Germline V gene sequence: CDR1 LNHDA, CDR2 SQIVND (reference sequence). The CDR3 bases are TGTGCCAGAAGTATAGAAGTGTATCAGCCCCAGCATTTT. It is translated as CARSIEVYQPQHF. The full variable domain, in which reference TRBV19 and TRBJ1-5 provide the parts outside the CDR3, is DGGITQSPKYLFRKEGQNVTLSCEQNLNHDAMYWYRQDPGQGLRLIYYSQIVNDFQKGDIAEGYSVSREKKESFPLTVTSAQKNPTAFYLCARSIEVYQPQHFGDGTRLSIL.

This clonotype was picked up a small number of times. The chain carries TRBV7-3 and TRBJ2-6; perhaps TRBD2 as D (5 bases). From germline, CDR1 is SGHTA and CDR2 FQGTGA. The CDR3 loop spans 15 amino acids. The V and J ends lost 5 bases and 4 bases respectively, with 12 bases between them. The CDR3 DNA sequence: TGTGCCAGCAGCCGAGAAGGGAGAGGGGCCAACGTCCTGACTTTC. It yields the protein CASSREGRGANVLTF.

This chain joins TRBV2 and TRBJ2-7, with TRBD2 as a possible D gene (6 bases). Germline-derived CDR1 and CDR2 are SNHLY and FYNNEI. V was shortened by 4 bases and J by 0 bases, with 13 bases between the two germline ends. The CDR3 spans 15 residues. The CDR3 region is CASSVLGGTSYEQYF. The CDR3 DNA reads TGTGCCAGCAGTGTCCTCGGGGGAACCTCCTACGAGCAGTACTTC.

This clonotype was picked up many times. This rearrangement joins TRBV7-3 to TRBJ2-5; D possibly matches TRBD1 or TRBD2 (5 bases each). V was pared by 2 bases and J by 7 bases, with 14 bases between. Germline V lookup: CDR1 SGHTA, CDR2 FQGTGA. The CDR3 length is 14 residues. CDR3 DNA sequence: TGTGCCAGCAGCTTAGGGGACCTCGATGGGACCCAGTACTTC. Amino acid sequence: CASSLGDLDGTQYF.

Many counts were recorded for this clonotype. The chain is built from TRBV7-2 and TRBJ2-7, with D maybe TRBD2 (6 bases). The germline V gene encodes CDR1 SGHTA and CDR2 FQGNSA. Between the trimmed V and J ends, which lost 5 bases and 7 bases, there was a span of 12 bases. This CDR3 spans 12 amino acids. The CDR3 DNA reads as TGTGCCAGCAGCCCGTCACGGGGGGAGCAGTACTTC. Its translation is CASSPSRGEQYF.

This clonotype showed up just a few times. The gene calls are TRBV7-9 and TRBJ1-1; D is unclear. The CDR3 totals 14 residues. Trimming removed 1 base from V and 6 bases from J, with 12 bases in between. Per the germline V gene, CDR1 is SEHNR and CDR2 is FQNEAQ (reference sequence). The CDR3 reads CASSLEPGKPEAFF. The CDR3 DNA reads TGTGCCAGCAGCTTAGAACCGGGGAAGCCTGAAGCTTTCTTT.

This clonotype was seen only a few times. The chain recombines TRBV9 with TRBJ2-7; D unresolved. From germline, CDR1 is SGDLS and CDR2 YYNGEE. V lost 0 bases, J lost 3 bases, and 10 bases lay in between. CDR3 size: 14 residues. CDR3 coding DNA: TGTGCCAGCAGCGTAGAACCAGGAAACTACGAGCAGTACTTC. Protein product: CASSVEPGNYEQYF.

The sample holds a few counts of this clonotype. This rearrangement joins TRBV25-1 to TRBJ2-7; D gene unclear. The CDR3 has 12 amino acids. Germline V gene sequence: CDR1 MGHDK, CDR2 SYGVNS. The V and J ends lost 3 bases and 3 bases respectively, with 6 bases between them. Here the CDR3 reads CASSDLSYEQYF. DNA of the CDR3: TGTGCCAGCAGTGACCTCAGCTACGAGCAGTACTTC.

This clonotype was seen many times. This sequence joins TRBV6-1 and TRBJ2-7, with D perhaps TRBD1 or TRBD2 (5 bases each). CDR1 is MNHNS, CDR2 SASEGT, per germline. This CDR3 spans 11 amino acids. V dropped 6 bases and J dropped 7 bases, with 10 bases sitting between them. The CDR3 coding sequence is TGTGCCAGCAGCAGGGAGAGGGAGCAGTACTTC. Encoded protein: CASSREREQYF.

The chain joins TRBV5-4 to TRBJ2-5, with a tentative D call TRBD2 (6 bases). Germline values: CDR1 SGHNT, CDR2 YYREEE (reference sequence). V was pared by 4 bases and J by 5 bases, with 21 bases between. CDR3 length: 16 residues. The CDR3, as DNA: TGTGCCAGCAGCCGGGGGTCAGCTCGAGGTGGTGAGACCCAGTACTTC. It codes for CASSRGSARGGETQYF.

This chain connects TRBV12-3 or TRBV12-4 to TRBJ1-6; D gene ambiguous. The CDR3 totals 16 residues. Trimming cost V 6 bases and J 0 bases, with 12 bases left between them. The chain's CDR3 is CASSSSTRSYNSPLHF. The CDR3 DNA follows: TGTGCCAGCAGCTCATCTACTCGCTCCTATAATTCACCCCTCCACTTT.

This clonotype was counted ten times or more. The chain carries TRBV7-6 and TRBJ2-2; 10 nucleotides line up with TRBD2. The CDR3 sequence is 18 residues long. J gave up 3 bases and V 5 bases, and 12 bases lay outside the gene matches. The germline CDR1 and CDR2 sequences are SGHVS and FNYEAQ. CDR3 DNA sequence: TGTGCCAGCAGCCGACTAGCGGGTTCGGCTGGGGACACCGGGGAGCTGTTTTTT. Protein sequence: CASSRLAGSAGDTGELFF.

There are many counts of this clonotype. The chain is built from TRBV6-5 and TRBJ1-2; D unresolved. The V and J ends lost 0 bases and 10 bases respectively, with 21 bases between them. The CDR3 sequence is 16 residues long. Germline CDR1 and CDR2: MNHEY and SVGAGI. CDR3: CASSYSPPQAGVVYTF. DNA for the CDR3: TGTGCCAGCAGTTACTCGCCCCCCCAGGCCGGGGTTGTCTACACCTTC.

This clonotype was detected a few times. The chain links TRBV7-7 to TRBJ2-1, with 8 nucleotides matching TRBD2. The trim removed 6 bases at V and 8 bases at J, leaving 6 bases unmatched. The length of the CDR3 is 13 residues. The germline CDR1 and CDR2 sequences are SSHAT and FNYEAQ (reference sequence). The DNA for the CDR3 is TGTGCCAGCAGAGCGGGAGAGCTGGATGAGCAGTTCTTC. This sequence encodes CASRAGELDEQFF. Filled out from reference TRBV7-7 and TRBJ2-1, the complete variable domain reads GAGVSQSPRYKVTKRGQDVTLRCDPISSHATLYWYQQALGQGPEFLTYFNYEAQPDKSGLPSDRFSAERPEGSISTLTIQRTEQRDSAMYRCASRAGELDEQFFGPGTRLTVL.

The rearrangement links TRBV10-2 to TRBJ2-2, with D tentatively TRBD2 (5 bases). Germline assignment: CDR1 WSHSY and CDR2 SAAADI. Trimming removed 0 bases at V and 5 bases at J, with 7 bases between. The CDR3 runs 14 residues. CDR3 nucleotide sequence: TGCGCCAGCAGTGAGTCTGGCGGGACCGGGGAGCTGTTTTTT. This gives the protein CASSESGGTGELFF.

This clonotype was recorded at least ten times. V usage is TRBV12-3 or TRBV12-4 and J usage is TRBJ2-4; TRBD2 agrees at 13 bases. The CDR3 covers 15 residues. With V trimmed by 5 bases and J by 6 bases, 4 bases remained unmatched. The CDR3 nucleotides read TGTGCCAGCAGTCGTACTAGCGGGGGGGTAAACATTCAGTACTTC. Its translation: CASSRTSGGVNIQYF.

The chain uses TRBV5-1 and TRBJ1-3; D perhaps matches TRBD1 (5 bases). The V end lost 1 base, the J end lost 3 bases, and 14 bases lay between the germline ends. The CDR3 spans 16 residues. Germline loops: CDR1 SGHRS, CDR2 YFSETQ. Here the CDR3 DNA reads TGCGCCAGCAGCTTGCGGCAGGGATTGATTGGAAACACCATATATTTT. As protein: CASSLRQGLIGNTIYF.

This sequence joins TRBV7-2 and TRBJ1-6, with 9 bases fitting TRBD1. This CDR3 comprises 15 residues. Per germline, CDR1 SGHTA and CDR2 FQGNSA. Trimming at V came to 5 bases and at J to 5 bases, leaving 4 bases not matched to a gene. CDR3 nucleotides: TGTGCCAGCAGCCAGAGGACAGGGGATAATTCACCCCTCCACTTT. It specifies CASSQRTGDNSPLHF.

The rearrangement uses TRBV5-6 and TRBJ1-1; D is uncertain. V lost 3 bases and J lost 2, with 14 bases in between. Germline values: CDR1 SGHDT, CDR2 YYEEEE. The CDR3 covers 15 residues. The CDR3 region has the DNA TGTGCCAGCAGCTGGGCATGGACGGTTAACACTGAAGCTTTCTTT. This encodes CASSWAWTVNTEAFF.

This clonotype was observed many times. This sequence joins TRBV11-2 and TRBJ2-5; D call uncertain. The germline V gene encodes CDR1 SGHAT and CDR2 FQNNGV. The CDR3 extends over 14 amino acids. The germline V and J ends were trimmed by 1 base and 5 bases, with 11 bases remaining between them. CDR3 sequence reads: CASSLGRLGETQYF. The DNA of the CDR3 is TGTGCCAGCAGCTTAGGGAGACTCGGTGAGACCCAGTACTTC.